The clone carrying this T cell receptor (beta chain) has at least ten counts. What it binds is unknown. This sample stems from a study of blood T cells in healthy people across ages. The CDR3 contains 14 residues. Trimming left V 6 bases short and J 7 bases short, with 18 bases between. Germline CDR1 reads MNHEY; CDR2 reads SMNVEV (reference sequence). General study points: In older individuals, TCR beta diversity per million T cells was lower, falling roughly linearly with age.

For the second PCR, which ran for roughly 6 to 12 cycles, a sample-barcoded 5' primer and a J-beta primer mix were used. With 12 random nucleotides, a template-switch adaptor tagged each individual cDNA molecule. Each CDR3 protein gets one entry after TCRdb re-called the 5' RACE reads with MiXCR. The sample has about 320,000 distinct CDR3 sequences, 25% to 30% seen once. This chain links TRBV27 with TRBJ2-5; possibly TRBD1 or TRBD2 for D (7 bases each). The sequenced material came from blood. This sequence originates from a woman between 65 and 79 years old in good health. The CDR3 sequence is CASRSGTASGTQYF. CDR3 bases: TGTGCCAGCAGAAGCGGGACAGCGTCAGGGACCCAGTACTTC.